This TCR beta chain comes out of a study of long-term antiretroviral therapy in people with HIV. Researchers report immunoSEQ v3.0 was run at survey level. The repertoire was sequenced with immunoSEQ multiplex PCR; TCRdb's copy has only in-frame clones and lacks some. The table has tens of thousands of clones, approximately 95% seen once; the top ten hold about 3%. Of note for this clone: Its antigen remains unidentified.

V gave up 4 bases and J gave up 6 bases; unmatched junction bases: 7. Germline-derived CDR1 and CDR2 are SGHRS and YFSETQ. The CDR3 has 15 amino acids. Regarding the study as a whole: HIV repertoires covered narrower CDR3 length ranges than controls did. Despite increasing after ART, diversity remained lower than that of transplant donor controls.

The sequencing used unsorted PBMCs, collected 5.3 years after starting antiretroviral therapy. The clonotype was recovered from a middle-aged man with HIV. The chain employs TRBV5-1 and TRBJ1-2, with 12 bases fitting TRBD1. The CDR3 loop is CASSVTGTGGNGYTF. The CDR3 DNA sequence: TGCGCCAGCAGCGTCACCGGGACAGGGGGCAATGGCTACACCTTC. The full variable domain, completed using reference TRBV5-1 and TRBJ1-2, is KAGVTQTPRYLIKTRGQQVTLSCSPISGHRSVSWYQQTPGQGLQFLFEYFSETQRNKGNFPGRFSGRQFSNSRSEMNVSTLELGDSALYLCASSVTGTGGNGYTFGSGTRLTVV.